The 16 T cell receptor beta chains below all came from one sample that was sequenced in a study of T cell responses to AZD1222 COVID-19 vaccine. The repertoire was sequenced with immunoSEQ multiplex PCR; TCRdb's copy has only in-frame clones and lacks some. The top ten hold 2.5% to 4% of the sample, which has tens of thousands of clones, less than 95% seen once. Sequenced here: peripheral blood, sampled 28 days after the second AZD1222 dose. The receptors derive from an adult who received the AZD1222 COVID-19 vaccine.

In nucleotides, the CDR3 is TGCGCCAGCAGCTTGGGCACGGGGGTACAGGGGGAGCAGTACTTC. Protein sequence: CASSLGTGVQGEQYF. The genes are TRBV5-1 and TRBJ2-7, with a possible D match to TRBD1 (7 bases). This CDR3 has 15 amino acids. Germline CDR1 reads SGHRS; CDR2 reads YFSETQ. The V end lost 0 bases, the J end lost 7 bases, and 17 bases lay between the germline ends.

This clone was counted between two and nine times. The CDR3 DNA reads as TGTGCCAGCTCACCAAGCAGTTCCGAAAGTAACTATGGCTACACCTTC. Amino acids: CASSPSSSESNYGYTF. The rearrangement joins TRBV18 to TRBJ1-2, with D hard to call. This CDR3 is built from 16 residues. The germline V gene encodes CDR1 KGHSH and CDR2 LQKENI. V lost 2 bases and J 1 base, leaving 14 bases between the germline ends.

The chain carries TRBV18 and TRBJ1-6; 7 nucleotides match TRBD1. The CDR3 covers 14 residues. Germline CDR1 and CDR2: KGHSH and LQKENI. Trimming removed 1 base from V and 10 bases from J; junction bases left unmatched: 4. The CDR3 is CASSPQQGRSPLHF. Written as DNA, the CDR3 is TGTGCCAGCTCACCACAACAGGGGAGGTCACCCCTCCACTTT.

This clone was counted a few times. The CDR3 sequence: CASSRLFGVGSNEQFF. CDR3 nucleotide sequence: TGTGCCAGCAGCCGCTTATTCGGGGTAGGGAGCAATGAGCAGTTCTTC. The V call is TRBV5-4, the J call TRBJ2-1; TRBD2 might be the D (5 bases). Germline CDR1 is SGHNT and CDR2 is YYREEE (reference sequence). With 4 bases removed from V and 6 bases from J, the gap between germline ends came to 20 bases. The CDR3 totals 16 residues.

The J gene is TRBJ1-2, the V gene TRBV6-5; unclear D gene. With 11 bases removed from V and 7 bases from J, the gap between germline ends came to 17 bases. Germline V CDR1 and CDR2: MNHEY, SVGAGI. This CDR3 has 12 residues. CDR3 in amino acids: CAVIRAGGGYTF. Written as DNA, the CDR3 is TGTGCCGTAATCCGGGCGGGTGGTGGCTACACCTTC.

This clone has just one count. The chain couples TRBV12-3 or TRBV12-4 to TRBJ1-6; D not certain. There are 11 residues in the CDR3. V was clipped by 5 bases and J by 17 bases, with 13 bases between them. The CDR3 is CASSVDGPIHF. CDR3 nucleotides: TGTGCCAGCAGTGTCGACGGGCCAATCCACTTT.

The CDR3 sequence: CASSPVTSGGADEQFF. As DNA, the CDR3 is TGTGCCAGCTCACCCGTCACTAGCGGGGGGGCGGATGAGCAGTTCTTC. This chain uses TRBV18 with TRBJ2-1; 13 bases fit TRBD2. V lost 3 bases to trimming and J lost 8 bases; unmatched junction nucleotides: 7. This CDR3 contains 16 residues. Germline-derived CDR1 and CDR2 are KGHSH and LQKENI.

The chain has TRBV11-2 and TRBJ2-1; D not certain. V was trimmed by 1 base and J by 5 bases, leaving 9 bases between them. The CDR3 loop spans 14 amino acids. Germline V CDR1 and CDR2: SGHAT, FQNNGV. The chain's CDR3 is CASSLVQSNNEQFF. CDR3 sequence (DNA): TGTGCCAGCAGCTTAGTTCAGTCAAACAATGAGCAGTTCTTC.

The chain joins TRBV10-2 to TRBJ1-1, with D possibly TRBD1 on 5 matching bases. The CDR3 has 14 amino acids. Trimming removed 2 bases at V and 1 base at J, with 8 bases between. Germline assignment: CDR1 WSHSY and CDR2 SAAADI. The CDR3 loop reads CASSEQGKNTEAFF. The CDR3 DNA reads as TGCGCCAGCAGTGAGCAGGGAAAGAACACTGAAGCTTTCTTT.

The chain is built from TRBV7-9 and TRBJ2-7; D is possibly TRBD1 (5 bases). CDR1 and CDR2 from the germline V gene are SEHNR and FQNEAQ (reference sequence). V was clipped by 7 bases and J by 4 bases, with 14 bases between them. The CDR3 length is 13 residues. CDR3 DNA: TGTGCCAGCACCCCAATGACAGTTTACGAGCAGTACTTC. Encoded protein: CASTPMTVYEQYF.

The chain is built from TRBV30 and TRBJ1-2; TRBD1 agrees at 7 bases. This CDR3 region has 14 residues. From germline, CDR1 is GTSNPN and CDR2 SVGIG (reference sequence). V trimming: 5 bases; J trimming: 7 bases; junction bases outside the gene matches: 13. The CDR3 nucleotides read TGTGCCTGGCAAACTGACAGGGCCGGGGGTGGCTACACCTTC. This codes for CAWQTDRAGGGYTF. Looking up the rest from reference TRBV30 and TRBJ1-2 gives the full variable domain: SQTIHQWPATLVQPVGSPLSLECTVEGTSNPNLYWYRQAAGRGLQLLFYSVGIGQISSEVPQNLSASRPQDRQFILSSKKLLLSDSGFYLCAWQTDRAGGGYTFGSGTRLTVV.

The rearrangement links TRBV10-3 to TRBJ2-1, with a tentative D call TRBD2 (6 bases). The CDR3 spans 12 residues. V was shortened by 0 bases and J by 14 bases, with 11 bases between the two germline ends. Per the germline V gene, CDR1 is ENHRY and CDR2 is SYGVKD. The CDR3 protein is CAISESASEEFF. CDR3 DNA: TGTGCCATCAGTGAGTCGGCTAGCGAAGAGTTCTTC.

This rearrangement joins TRBV12-3 or TRBV12-4 to TRBJ1-2; D unclear. V was shortened by 4 bases and J by 2 bases, with 8 bases between the two germline ends. The CDR3 is 13 amino acids. CDR3 sequence: CASSSTPNYGYTF. The DNA for the CDR3 is TGTGCCAGCAGTTCAACTCCGAACTATGGCTACACCTTC.

The chain has TRBV19 and TRBJ1-4; D uncertain. The V end was cut by 6 bases, the J end by 6 bases, with 14 bases between. This CDR3 region has 14 residues. CDR1 and CDR2 from the germline V gene are LNHDA and SQIVND (reference sequence). CDR3 bases: TGTGCCAGTAGGATAACCCCGGTGGATGAAAAACTGTTTTTT. This encodes CASRITPVDEKLFF. Filled out from reference TRBV19 and TRBJ1-4, the complete variable domain reads DGGITQSPKYLFRKEGQNVTLSCEQNLNHDAMYWYRQDPGQGLRLIYYSQIVNDFQKGDIAEGYSVSREKKESFPLTVTSAQKNPTAFYLCASRITPVDEKLFFGSGTQLSVL.

The rearrangement links TRBV6-5 to TRBJ1-3; D unclear. Germline CDR1 and CDR2: MNHEY and SVGAGI. V was shortened by 6 bases and J by 4 bases, with 10 bases between the two germline ends. This CDR3 has 13 residues. CDR3 DNA sequence: TGTGCCAGCAGCCTGGGATCGGGAAACACCATATATTTT. Protein sequence: CASSLGSGNTIYF.

This chain links TRBV7-6 with TRBJ1-6; 7 bases align to TRBD1. This CDR3 region has 17 residues. Germline V lookup: CDR1 SGHVS, CDR2 FNYEAQ. The V segment lost 1 base and the J segment 6 bases; nucleotides outside the gene matches: 9. The CDR3 spells CASSLVSIGTVNSPLHF. In DNA form, the CDR3 reads TGTGCCAGCAGCTTAGTCAGTATCGGGACAGTTAATTCACCCCTCCACTTT.